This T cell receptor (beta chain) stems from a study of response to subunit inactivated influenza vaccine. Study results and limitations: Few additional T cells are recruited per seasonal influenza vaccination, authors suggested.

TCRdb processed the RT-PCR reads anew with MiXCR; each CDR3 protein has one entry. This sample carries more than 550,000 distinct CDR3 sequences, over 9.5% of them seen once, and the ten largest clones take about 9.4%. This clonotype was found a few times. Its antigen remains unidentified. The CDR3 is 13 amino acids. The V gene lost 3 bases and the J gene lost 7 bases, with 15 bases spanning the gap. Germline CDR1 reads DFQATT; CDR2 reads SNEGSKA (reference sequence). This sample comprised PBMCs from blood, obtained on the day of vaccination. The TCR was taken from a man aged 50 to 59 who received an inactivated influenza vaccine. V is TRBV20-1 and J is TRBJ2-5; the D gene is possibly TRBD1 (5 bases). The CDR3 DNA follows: TGCAGTGCTAGTGCAGGGATTATCGGGACCCAGTACTTC. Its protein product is CSASAGIIGTQYF.